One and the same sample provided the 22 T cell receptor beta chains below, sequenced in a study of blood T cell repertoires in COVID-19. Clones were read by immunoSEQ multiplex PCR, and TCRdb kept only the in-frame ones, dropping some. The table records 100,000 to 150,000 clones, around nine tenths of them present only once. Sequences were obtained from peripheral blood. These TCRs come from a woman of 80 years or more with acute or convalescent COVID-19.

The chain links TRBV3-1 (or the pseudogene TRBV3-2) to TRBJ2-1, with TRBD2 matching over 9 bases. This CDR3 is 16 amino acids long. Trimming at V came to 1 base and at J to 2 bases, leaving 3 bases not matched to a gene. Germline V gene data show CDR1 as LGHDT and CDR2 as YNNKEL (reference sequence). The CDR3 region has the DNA TGTGCCAGCAGCCAAGGACTAGCGGAGGCCTACAATGAGCAGTTCTTC. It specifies CASSQGLAEAYNEQFF.

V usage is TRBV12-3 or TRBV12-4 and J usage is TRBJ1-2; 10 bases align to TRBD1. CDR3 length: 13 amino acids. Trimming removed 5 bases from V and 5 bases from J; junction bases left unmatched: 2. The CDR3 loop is CASSEDRGYGYTF. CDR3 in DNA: TGTGCCAGCAGTGAGGACAGGGGGTATGGCTACACCTTC.

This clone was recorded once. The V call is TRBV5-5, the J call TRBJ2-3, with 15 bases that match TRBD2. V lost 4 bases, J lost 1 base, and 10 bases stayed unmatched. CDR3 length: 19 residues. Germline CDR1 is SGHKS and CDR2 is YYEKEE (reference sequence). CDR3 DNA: TGTGCCAGCAGCGCACTCGGGACTAGCGGGGGGACCCGCACAGATACGCAGTATTTT. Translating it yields CASSALGTSGGTRTDTQYF.

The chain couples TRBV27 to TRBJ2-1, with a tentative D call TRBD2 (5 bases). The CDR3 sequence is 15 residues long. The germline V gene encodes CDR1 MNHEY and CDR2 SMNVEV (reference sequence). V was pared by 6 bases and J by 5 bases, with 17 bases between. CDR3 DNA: TGTGCCAGCAGATTCGGGGTAGGCCTGAACAATGAGCAGTTCTTC. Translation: CASRFGVGLNNEQFF.

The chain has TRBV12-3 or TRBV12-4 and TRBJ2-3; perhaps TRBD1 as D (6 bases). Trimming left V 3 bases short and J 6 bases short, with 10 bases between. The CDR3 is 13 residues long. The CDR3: CASSFRQGDTQYF. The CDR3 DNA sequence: TGTGCCAGCAGTTTTAGGCAGGGGGATACGCAGTATTTT.

CDR3 protein: CASSSGQNYGYTF. The CDR3, as DNA: TGCGCCAGCAGCTCTGGACAGAACTATGGCTACACCTTC. This chain links TRBV5-1 with TRBJ1-2; tentative D call: TRBD1 (6 bases). The V end lost 3 bases, the J end lost 2 bases, and 8 bases lay between the germline ends. The germline V gene encodes CDR1 SGHRS and CDR2 YFSETQ. This CDR3 is built from 13 residues.

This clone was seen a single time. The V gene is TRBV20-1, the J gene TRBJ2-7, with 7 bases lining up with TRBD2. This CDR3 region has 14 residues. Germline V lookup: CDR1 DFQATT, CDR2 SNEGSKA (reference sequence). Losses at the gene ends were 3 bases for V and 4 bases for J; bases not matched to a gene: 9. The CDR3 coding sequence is TGCAGTGCTAGTGGGGGGGGTTCTGTATACGAGCAGTACTTC. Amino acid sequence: CSASGGGSVYEQYF.

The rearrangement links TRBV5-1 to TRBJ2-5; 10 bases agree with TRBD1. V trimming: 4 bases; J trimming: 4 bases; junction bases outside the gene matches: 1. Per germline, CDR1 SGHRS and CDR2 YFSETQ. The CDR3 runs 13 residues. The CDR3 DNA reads TGCGCCAGCAGCCGGGACAGGGGAGAGACCCAGTACTTC. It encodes CASSRDRGETQYF.

CDR3: CASSLQGTQTNYGYTF. CDR3 bases: TGTGCCAGTAGTCTACAGGGGACCCAAACTAACTATGGCTACACCTTC. The rearrangement uses TRBV19 and TRBJ1-2, with 7 bases identical to TRBD1. This CDR3 contains 16 residues. Per germline, CDR1 LNHDA and CDR2 SQIVND (reference sequence). Unmatched junction bases numbered 9, after V lost 5 bases and J lost 0 bases. Complete variable domain (other parts from reference TRBV19 and TRBJ1-2): DGGITQSPKYLFRKEGQNVTLSCEQNLNHDAMYWYRQDPGQGLRLIYYSQIVNDFQKGDIAEGYSVSREKKESFPLTVTSAQKNPTAFYLCASSLQGTQTNYGYTFGSGTRLTVV.

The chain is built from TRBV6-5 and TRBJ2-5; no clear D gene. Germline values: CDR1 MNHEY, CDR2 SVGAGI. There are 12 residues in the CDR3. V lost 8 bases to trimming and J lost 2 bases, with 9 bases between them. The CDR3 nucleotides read TGTGCCAGCGGTCGGAGACAAGAGACCCAGTACTTC. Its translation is CASGRRQETQYF.

The CDR3 sequence: CASSSTSGRPYEQYF. The CDR3 nucleotides read TGTGCCAGCAGCTCGACTAGCGGGAGACCATACGAGCAGTACTTC. The chain recombines TRBV7-9 with TRBJ2-7; 12 nucleotides match TRBD2. The CDR3 is 15 amino acids. Germline loops: CDR1 SEHNR, CDR2 FQNEAQ (reference sequence). V trimming: 4 bases; J trimming: 4 bases; junction bases outside the gene matches: 5.

CDR3 amino acids: CASSPEQQETQYF. The CDR3 DNA reads TGTGCCAGCTCACCGGAGCAACAAGAGACCCAGTACTTC. The chain recombines TRBV18 with TRBJ2-5; D is ambiguous. The CDR3 runs 13 residues. CDR1 is KGHSH and CDR2 is LQKENI in the germline V gene. V lost 3 bases and J 2 bases, leaving 7 bases between the germline ends.

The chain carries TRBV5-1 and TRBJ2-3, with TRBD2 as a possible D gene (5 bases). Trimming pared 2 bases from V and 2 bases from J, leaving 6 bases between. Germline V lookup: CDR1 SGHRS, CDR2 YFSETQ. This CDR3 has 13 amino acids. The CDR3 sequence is CASSFRDTDTQYF. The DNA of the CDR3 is TGCGCCAGCAGCTTCCGGGACACAGATACGCAGTATTTT.

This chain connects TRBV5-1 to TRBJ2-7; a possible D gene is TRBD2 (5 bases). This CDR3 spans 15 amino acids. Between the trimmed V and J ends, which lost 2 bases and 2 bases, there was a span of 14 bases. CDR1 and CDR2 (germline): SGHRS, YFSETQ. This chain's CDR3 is CASSLDTSGAYEQYF. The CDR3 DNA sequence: TGCGCCAGCAGCTTAGACACTTCCGGGGCCTACGAGCAGTACTTC.

The CDR3 nucleotides are TGTGCCAGCAGCCAGCGACAGGGCCCCACTGAAGCTTTCTTT. Translation: CASSQRQGPTEAFF. The genes are TRBV5-5 and TRBJ1-1, with TRBD1 identical over 7 bases. This CDR3 comprises 14 residues. V shed 4 bases, J shed 4 bases, and the junction held 7 bases outside the gene matches. In germline, CDR1 is SGHKS, CDR2 YYEKEE (reference sequence).

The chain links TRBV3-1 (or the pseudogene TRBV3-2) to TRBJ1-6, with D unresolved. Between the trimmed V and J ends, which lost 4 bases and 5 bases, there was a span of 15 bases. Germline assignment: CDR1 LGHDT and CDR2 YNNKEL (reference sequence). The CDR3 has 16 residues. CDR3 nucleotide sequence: TGTGCCAGCAGCCCGCCTGGGAGGGCGAATAATTCACCCCTCCACTTT. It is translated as CASSPPGRANNSPLHF.

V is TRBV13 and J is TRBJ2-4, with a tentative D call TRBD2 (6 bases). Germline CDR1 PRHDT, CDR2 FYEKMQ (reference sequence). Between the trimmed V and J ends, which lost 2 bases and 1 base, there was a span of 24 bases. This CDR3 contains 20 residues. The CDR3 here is CASSLSGGGVGRFAKNIQYF. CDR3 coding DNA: TGTGCCAGCAGCTTAAGCGGCGGCGGGGTTGGCAGGTTCGCCAAAAACATTCAGTACTTC.

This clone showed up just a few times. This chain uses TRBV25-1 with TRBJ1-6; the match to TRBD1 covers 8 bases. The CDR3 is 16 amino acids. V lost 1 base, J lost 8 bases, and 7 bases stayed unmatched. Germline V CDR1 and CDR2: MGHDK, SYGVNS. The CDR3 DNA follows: TGTGCCAGCAGTGAATTCGGACAGGGCATGTATTCACCCCTCCACTTT. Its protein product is CASSEFGQGMYSPLHF.

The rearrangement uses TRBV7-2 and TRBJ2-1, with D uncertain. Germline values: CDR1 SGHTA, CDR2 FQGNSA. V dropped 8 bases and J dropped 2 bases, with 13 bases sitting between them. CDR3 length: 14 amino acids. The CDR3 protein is CASVPLGPYNEQFF. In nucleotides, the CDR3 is TGTGCCAGCGTCCCCCTTGGCCCCTACAATGAGCAGTTCTTC.

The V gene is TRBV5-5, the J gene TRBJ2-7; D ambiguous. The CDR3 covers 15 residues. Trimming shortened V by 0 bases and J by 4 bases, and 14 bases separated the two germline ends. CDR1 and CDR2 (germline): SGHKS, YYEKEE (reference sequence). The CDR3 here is CASSLASGSYYEQYF. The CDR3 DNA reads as TGTGCCAGCAGCTTGGCGTCGGGTTCTTATTACGAGCAGTACTTC. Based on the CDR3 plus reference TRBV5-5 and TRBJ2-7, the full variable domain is DAGVTQSPTHLIKTRGQQVTLRCSPISGHKSVSWYQQVLGQGPQFIFQYYEKEERGRGNFPDRFSARQFPNYSSELNVNALLLGDSALYLCASSLASGSYYEQYFGPGTRLTVT.

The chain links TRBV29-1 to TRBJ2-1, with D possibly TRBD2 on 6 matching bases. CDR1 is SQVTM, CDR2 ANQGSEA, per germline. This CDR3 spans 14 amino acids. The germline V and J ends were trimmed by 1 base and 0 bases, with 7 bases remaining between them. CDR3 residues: CSVEGGNSYNEQFF. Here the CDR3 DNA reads TGCAGCGTTGAAGGCGGGAACTCCTACAATGAGCAGTTCTTC.

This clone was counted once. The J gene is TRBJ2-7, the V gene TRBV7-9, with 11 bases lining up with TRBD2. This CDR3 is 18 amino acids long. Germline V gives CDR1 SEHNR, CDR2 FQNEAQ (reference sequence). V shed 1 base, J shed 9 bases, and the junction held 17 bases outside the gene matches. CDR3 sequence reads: CASSLGGGTSGSSRGQYF. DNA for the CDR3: TGTGCCAGCAGCTTAGGCGGGGGCACTAGCGGGAGTTCCCGCGGGCAGTACTTC.